The 8 T cell receptor beta chains below all came from one sample that was sequenced in a study of cytomegalovirus exposure and HLA in healthy donors. The PCR contained 60 Vbeta and 13 Jbeta primers. Clones were sequenced by immunoSEQ multiplex PCR, and TCRdb holds only the in-frame ones, with some missing. The sample contains about 150,000 clones, 75% to 80% of which appear only once. The specimen sequenced was PBMCs. The receptors derive from a male donor in good health and CMV-seronegative.

As regards this clone: An end of the junction does not agree with germline; a read error may underlie this. V is TRBV7-9 and J is TRBJ1-2; perhaps TRBD1 as D (6 bases). This CDR3 spans 15 amino acids. Germline loops: CDR1 SEHNR, CDR2 FQNEAQ (reference sequence). Here the CDR3 DNA reads TGTTCCAGCAATTCGGACAGTCCCTTTAACTATGGCTACACCTTC. It yields the protein CSSNSDSPFNYGYTF.

V gene TRBV5-1 combines with J gene TRBJ2-2; 7 nucleotides match TRBD1. Germline CDR1 SGHRS, CDR2 YFSETQ. CDR3 size: 15 residues. V lost 4 bases to trimming and J lost 2 bases; unmatched junction nucleotides: 5. CDR3 loop: CASSTTGSNTGELFF. In nucleotides, the CDR3 is TGCGCCAGCAGCACGACAGGGTCTAACACCGGGGAGCTGTTTTTT. The whole variable domain, remainder taken from reference TRBV5-1 and TRBJ2-2, is KAGVTQTPRYLIKTRGQQVTLSCSPISGHRSVSWYQQTPGQGLQFLFEYFSETQRNKGNFPGRFSGRQFSNSRSEMNVSTLELGDSALYLCASSTTGSNTGELFFGEGSRLTVL.

The chain has TRBV29-1 and TRBJ2-3; 12 positions agree with TRBD2. There are 17 residues in the CDR3. CDR1 is SQVTM and CDR2 is ANQGSEA in the germline V gene. V was clipped by 7 bases and J by 0 bases; unmatched bases: 11. CDR3 loop: CSGKLAGGPGSTDTQYF. The DNA of the CDR3 is TGCAGCGGTAAACTAGCGGGAGGCCCGGGAAGCACAGATACGCAGTATTTT.

This rearrangement joins TRBV25-1 to TRBJ2-6; the match to TRBD1 covers 7 bases. Germline loops: CDR1 MGHDK, CDR2 SYGVNS. After removal of 1 base from V and 0 bases from J, the junction contained 6 bases not matched to a gene. The CDR3 has 18 residues. This CDR3 reads CASSEFTGTDSGANVLTF. In nucleotides, the CDR3 is TGTGCCAGCAGTGAATTTACTGGGACAGACTCTGGGGCCAACGTCCTGACTTTC.

The rearrangement uses TRBV29-1 and TRBJ2-1; D might be TRBD1 (6 bases). The CDR3 loop spans 16 amino acids. The ends were cut back, 5 bases at V and 1 base at J, with 18 bases in the middle. In germline, CDR1 is SQVTM, CDR2 ANQGSEA. The CDR3 sequence is CSVTRSTGSSYNEQFF. For the CDR3, the DNA is TGCAGCGTTACTAGGTCGACAGGTTCTTCCTACAATGAGCAGTTCTTC.

This chain links TRBV7-9 with TRBJ2-5; 10 bases map to TRBD2. Germline lookup yields CDR1 SEHNR and CDR2 FQNEAQ (reference sequence). The V segment lost 3 bases and the J segment 7 bases; nucleotides outside the gene matches: 14. The CDR3 loop spans 17 amino acids. The CDR3 is CASSFGLAGGPPVTQYF. In nucleotides, the CDR3 is TGTGCCAGCAGCTTCGGCTTAGCGGGGGGACCTCCAGTGACCCAGTACTTC.

The rearrangement links TRBV11-2 to TRBJ2-1; the match to TRBD2 covers 8 bases. CDR1 and CDR2 (germline): SGHAT, FQNNGV. Trimming at V came to 0 bases and at J to 2 bases, leaving 0 bases not matched to a gene. The CDR3 has 15 amino acids. DNA for the CDR3: TGTGCCAGCAGCTTAGACGGGGGGGCCTACAATGAGCAGTTCTTC. Encoded protein: CASSLDGGAYNEQFF. Variable domain in full (rest from reference TRBV11-2 and TRBJ2-1): EAGVAQSPRYKIIEKRQSVAFWCNPISGHATLYWYQQILGQGPKLLIQFQNNGVVDDSQLPKDRFSAERLKGVDSTLKIQPAKLEDSAVYLCASSLDGGAYNEQFFGPGTRLTVL.

In its sample, this clone was seen a few times. The chain has TRBV5-6 and TRBJ1-2, with TRBD1 identical over 7 bases. V shed 1 base, J shed 2 bases, and the junction held 11 bases outside the gene matches. The CDR3 has 17 residues. Germline V lookup: CDR1 SGHDT, CDR2 YYEEEE. CDR3 coding DNA: TGTGCCAGCAGCTTGACCGGGACAGAGCACCTGAACTATGGCTACACCTTC. Protein: CASSLTGTEHLNYGYTF. Using reference TRBV5-6 and TRBJ1-2 for the parts outside the CDR3, the full variable domain is DAGVTQSPTHLIKTRGQQVTLRCSPKSGHDTVSWYQQALGQGPQFIFQYYEEEERQRGNFPDRFSGHQFPNYSSELNVNALLLGDSALYLCASSLTGTEHLNYGYTFGSGTRLTVV.